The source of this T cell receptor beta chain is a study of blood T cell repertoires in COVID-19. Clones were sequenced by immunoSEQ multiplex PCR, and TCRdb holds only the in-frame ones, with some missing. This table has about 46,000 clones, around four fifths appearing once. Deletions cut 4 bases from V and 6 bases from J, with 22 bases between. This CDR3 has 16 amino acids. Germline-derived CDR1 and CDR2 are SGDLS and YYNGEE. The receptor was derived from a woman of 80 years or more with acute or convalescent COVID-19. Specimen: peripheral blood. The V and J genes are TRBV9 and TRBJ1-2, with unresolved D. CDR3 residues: CASSILGEGALDGYTF. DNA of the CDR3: TGTGCCAGCAGCATCCTTGGGGAGGGCGCATTGGATGGCTACACCTTC.